This T cell receptor (beta chain) was documented in a study of T cell repertoires in cytomegalovirus infection. Study background: Recently identified HLA-C-restricted CMV epitopes were used, and well-studied HLA-B-restricted CMV epitopes were used as well. Indicated by public TCR beta signatures were CMV infection and matching HLA type.

Overall study findings and caveats: Cumulated frequencies of public TCR beta families served to identify carriers of CMV plus the relevant HLA. CMV-specific TCR beta clonotypes restricted by HLA-C dominated the ex vivo response.

TCRdb ran MiXCR on the reads and lists one entry per CDR3 protein. The data show roughly 500,000 distinct CDR3 sequences, roughly 42% seen once. The CDR3 length is 15 residues. CDR1 and CDR2 from the germline V gene are MNHEY and SVGAGI. V lost 1 base to trimming and J lost 4 bases, with 11 bases between them. The table lists this clonotype with a few counts. Antigen unknown. Sample: cultured PBMCs, taken from culture after CMV antigen stimulation. The sequence was collected from a human donor in good health (CMV status not recorded). Some clones in this sample may be carry-over from other donors' samples. The chain has TRBV6-5 and TRBJ1-5; no clear D. The CDR3 region is CASSYYRRENQPQHF. The CDR3 DNA sequence: TGTGCCAGCAGTTACTATAGGCGGGAGAATCAGCCCCAGCATTTT.